These T cell receptor beta chains were read from a single sample in a study of PD-L1 blockade in urothelial cancer. TCRdb's table, derived via immunoSEQ multiplex PCR, lists solely in-frame clones and lacks some. The table shows tens of thousands of clones, with approximately 83% occurring only once. Sample: PBMCs, taken around atezolizumab (anti-PD-L1) treatment. These receptors originate from a man between 60 and 75 years old with urothelial cancer. CDR3s include the opening cysteine and the closing phenylalanine or tryptophan. A D gene is named only where the DNA matches it firmly. Not all rows give a size; the values are once, few, many and, for expanded clones, a class.

J | size | D | V | DNA | CDR3
TRBJ1-2 | NA | NA | TRBV6-5 | TGTGCCAGCAGATCCCAGGCCAGAGCTAACTATGGCTACACCTTC | CASRSQARANYGYTF
TRBJ2-3 | NA | NA | TRBV4-1 | TGCGCCAGCAGCCAATGGGTTGGCAGGGCAAACACAGATACGCAGTATTTT | CASSQWVGRANTDTQYF
TRBJ1-1 | NA | TRBD1 | TRBV14 | TGTGCCAGCAGCCGCTCGCAACAGGGGACTGAAGCTTTCTTT | CASSRSQQGTEAFF
TRBJ1-5 | NA | TRBD1 | TRBV18 | TGTGCCAGCTCACCGGGACAGGGCAACCTCAATCAGCCCCAGCATTTT | CASSPGQGNLNQPQHF
TRBJ1-4 | NA | TRBD1 | TRBV6-5 | TGTGCCAGCAGCCCGGACGGGACAGGCGGAAAACTGTTTTTT | CASSPDGTGGKLFF
TRBJ1-5 | NA | TRBD1 | TRBV6-5 | TGTGCCAGCAGTCGGACAGGCACAGAGCCCCAGCATTTT | CASSRTGTEPQHF
TRBJ2-7 | NA | TRBD1 | TRBV11-3 | TGTGCCAGCAGCTTAGAGTACAGGGGGCGATCCGAGCAGTACTTC | CASSLEYRGRSEQYF
TRBJ1-5 | NA | TRBD1 | TRBV10-3 | TGTGCCATCAGTGACTCGACAGGGAAGCAGCCCCAGCATTTT | CAISDSTGKQPQHF
TRBJ1-3 | NA | NA | TRBV6-6 | TGTGCCAGCAGTTTGGAGGGAAACACCATATATTTT | CASSLEGNTIYF
TRBJ1-2 | few | TRBD1 | TRBV10-3 | TGTGCCATCAGTGAGTCGTTACAGGGGTTACATGGCTACACCTTC | CAISESLQGLHGYTF
TRBJ1-2 | NA | TRBD1 | TRBV15 | TGTGCCACCAGCAGAGATCAGGCGAGGACAGGGACCTATGGCTACACCTTC | CATSRDQARTGTYGYTF
TRBJ1-3 | NA | NA | TRBV4-2 | TGTGCCAGCAGCCAGAACAACCGTGGCCCTGGAAACACCATATATTTT | CASSQNNRGPGNTIYF
TRBJ1-6 | NA | NA | TRBV19 | TGTGCCACATCACCGGGCGGGAATTCACCCCTCCACTTT | CATSPGGNSPLHF
TRBJ2-3 | NA | NA | TRBV6-6 | TGTGCCAGCAGTCCCCCCACAAGAGATACGCAGTATTTT | CASSPPTRDTQYF
TRBJ2-7 | NA | NA | TRBV6-1 | TGTGCCAGCAGTGAGACAAGGAGGTCGAACTACGAGCAGTACTTC | CASSETRRSNYEQYF
TRBJ2-2 | NA | TRBD2 | TRBV7-2 | TGTGCCAGCAGCCAAAAGGGACTAGCGGGGGGCTATACCGGGGAGCTGTTTTTT | CASSQKGLAGGYTGELFF
TRBJ1-1 | NA | NA | TRBV2 | TGTGCCAGCAAGGACAAGAACACTGAAGCTTTCTTT | CASKDKNTEAFF
TRBJ2-3 | NA | TRBD1 | TRBV28 | TGTGCCAGCAGTTCGACAGGGGGCCGGTATTTT | CASSSTGGRYF
TRBJ2-7 | NA | TRBD2 | TRBV7-3 | TGTGCCAGCAGCCCCCAAGCGGGGGCAACCTACGAGCAGTACTTC | CASSPQAGATYEQYF
TRBJ1-1 | NA | NA | TRBV4-1 | TGCGCCAGCAGCCAAGGAGATCCGGGGAACACTGAAGCTTTCTTT | CASSQGDPGNTEAFF
TRBJ2-2 | NA | TRBD1 | TRBV27 | TGTGCCAGCAGTCCCCTCGTAGACAGGGATGATAGCGGGGAGCTGTTTTTT | CASSPLVDRDDSGELFF
TRBJ2-7 | NA | NA | TRBV5-1 | TGCGCCAGCAGCCCTGCCGGGACTCGCTCCTACGAGCAGTACTTC | CASSPAGTRSYEQYF
TRBJ2-1 | few | TRBD2 | TRBV9 | TGTGCCAGCAGCGTAGGACTAGCGGGGTACAATGAGCAGTTCTTC | CASSVGLAGYNEQFF
TRBJ2-5 | NA | TRBD1 | TRBV5-5 | TGTGCCAGCAGAACCGGGACAGGGGGCATCCAAGAGACCCAGTACTTC | CASRTGTGGIQETQYF
TRBJ1-1 | NA | NA | TRBV6-1 | TGTGCCAGCAGTGAACAAGGACATAGGAGGAACACTGAAGCTTTCTTT | CASSEQGHRRNTEAFF
TRBJ2-3 | NA | TRBD2 | TRBV5-4 | TGTGCCAGCAGCCAAGGGACTAGTTCAGATACGCAGTATTTT | CASSQGTSSDTQYF
TRBJ2-2 | NA | TRBD2 | TRBV9 | TGTGCCAGCACACTAGCGGGGACGAACACCGGGGAGCTGTTTTTT | CASTLAGTNTGELFF
TRBJ1-2 | NA | TRBD1 | TRBV7-9 | TGTGCCAGCGTCCCCGGGGATGGGGAGACAGGGTATGGCTACACCTTC | CASVPGDGETGYGYTF
TRBJ1-5 | NA | NA | TRBV18 | TGTGCCAGCTCGTCTGACAGAGATCAGCCCCAGCATTTT | CASSSDRDQPQHF
TRBJ2-5 | NA | TRBD2 | TRBV4-2 | TGTGCCAGCAGCCAGGCTAGCGGGGGGGCTCAAGAGACCCAGTACTTC | CASSQASGGAQETQYF
TRBJ1-2 | once | NA | TRBV6-1 | TGTGCCAGCAGTGAAGCGAACAGGGATAGGGGTGGCTACACCTTC | CASSEANRDRGGYTF
TRBJ2-6 | NA | TRBD1 | TRBV10-1 | TGCGCCAGCAGTCCAGGGGGATCCGGGGCCAACGTCCTGACTTTC | CASSPGGSGANVLTF
TRBJ2-1 | NA | NA | TRBV7-2 | TGTGCCAGCAGCCAAGACGCACAGGGTTACAATGAGCAGTTCTTC | CASSQDAQGYNEQFF
TRBJ1-1 | NA | TRBD1 | TRBV30 | TGTGCCTGGAGTCTCCAATCTAGGGGGCTTACTGAAGCTTTCTTT | CAWSLQSRGLTEAFF